This is a list of T cell receptor beta chains from one sample in a study of blood T cell repertoires in COVID-19. TCRdb's copy holds only in-frame clones and misses some; the assay was immunoSEQ multiplex PCR. Here the sample spans 100,000 to 150,000 clones, about 85% being singletons. Input material: peripheral blood. All receptors derive from an elderly woman with COVID-19, enrolled during active disease. The CDR3 runs from the conserved cysteine through the conserved F or W. A D gene is named only where the DNA matches it firmly. Expanded clones are given a class, and other clones once, few, many or no size at all.

J: TRBJ1-2; V: TRBV7-2; D: TRBD1; size: NA; DNA: TGTGCCAGCAGTTTGACAGGGGCGGCTGGCTACACCTTC; CDR3: CASSLTGAAGYTF
J: TRBJ2-7; V: TRBV6-1; D: NA; size: NA; DNA: TGTGCCAGCAGTCGCCCCGGACAGAGGAGCGAGCAGTACTTC; CDR3: CASSRPGQRSEQYF
J: TRBJ2-2; V: TRBV4-3; D: TRBD2; size: NA; DNA: TGCGCCAGCAGCCAAATAGCGGGAGGTGGGTCCGGGGAGCTGTTTTTT; CDR3: CASSQIAGGGSGELFF
J: TRBJ1-2; V: TRBV4-2; D: NA; size: NA; DNA: TGTGCCAGCAGCCAAAACGGGGTGGGGGCGCATAGGGGCTACACCTTC; CDR3: CASSQNGVGAHRGYTF
J: TRBJ1-4; V: TRBV7-2; D: NA; size: NA; DNA: TGTGCCAGCAGCCTTACGCCGGGAGGAGGGGAAAAACTGTTTTTT; CDR3: CASSLTPGGGEKLFF
J: TRBJ2-2; V: TRBV10-3; D: TRBD2; size: NA; DNA: TGTGCCACAGGGACTAGCGGAAACACCGGGGAGCTGTTTTTT; CDR3: CATGTSGNTGELFF
J: TRBJ2-5; V: TRBV9; D: NA; size: NA; DNA: TGTGCCAGCAGCGTAGGTGGAGGGCAAGAGACCCAGTACTTC; CDR3: CASSVGGGQETQYF
J: TRBJ2-7; V: TRBV29-1; D: TRBD1; size: once; DNA: TGCAGCGTTGAGAGAGGGGGCTCGGGGCAGTACTTC; CDR3: CSVERGGSGQYF
J: TRBJ1-5; V: TRBV10-1; D: TRBD1; size: NA; DNA: TGCGCCAGCAGTGTATTTAGAGTGGGACAGTTGAGCAATCAGCCCCAGCATTTT; CDR3: CASSVFRVGQLSNQPQHF
J: TRBJ2-2; V: TRBV7-2; D: NA; size: NA; DNA: TGTGCCAGCAGCGTAACTAGAGATCCCGGGGAGCTGTTTTTT; CDR3: CASSVTRDPGELFF
J: TRBJ1-4; V: TRBV11-2; D: NA; size: NA; DNA: TGTGCCAGCAGCGTGGACAGAAAGGAAAAACTGTTTTTT; CDR3: CASSVDRKEKLFF
J: TRBJ1-3; V: TRBV28; D: NA; size: NA; DNA: TGTGCCAGCGGCCTGGGGGGGACACGTCCCTCTGGAAACACCATATATTTT; CDR3: CASGLGGTRPSGNTIYF
J: TRBJ1-2; V: TRBV7-2; D: NA; size: NA; DNA: TGTGCCAGCAGCTTAGACCGGGTCGGGACAAGGGGTAGGGGCTACACCTTC; CDR3: CASSLDRVGTRGRGYTF
J: TRBJ1-4; V: TRBV4-2; D: TRBD1; size: once; DNA: TGTGCCAGCAGCCAAAAAGGGGGCATCGGAGAAAAACTGTTTTTT; CDR3: CASSQKGGIGEKLFF
J: TRBJ2-7; V: TRBV29-1; D: NA; size: NA; DNA: TGCAGCGTTGAAGAAGCGGGTTACGAGCAGTACTTC; CDR3: CSVEEAGYEQYF
J: TRBJ2-1; V: TRBV7-8; D: TRBD2; size: once; DNA: TGTGCCAGCAGCTTGGGACTAGCGGGAAATTGGTTCGATGAGCAGTTCTTC; CDR3: CASSLGLAGNWFDEQFF
J: TRBJ2-1; V: TRBV3-1/TRBV3-2; D: TRBD2; size: NA; DNA: TGTGCCAGCAGCCGAAGAGGGCTAGCGGGAGGGTCTAATGAGCAGTTCTTC; CDR3: CASSRRGLAGGSNEQFF
J: TRBJ1-5; V: TRBV27; D: TRBD1; size: NA; DNA: TGTGCCAGCAGCCGTGGACAGGGAGGCAATCAGCCCCAGCATTTT; CDR3: CASSRGQGGNQPQHF
J: TRBJ2-7; V: TRBV5-1; D: TRBD1; size: NA; DNA: TGCGCCAGCAGCATCGACAGGGCCTACGAGCAGTACTTC; CDR3: CASSIDRAYEQYF
J: TRBJ2-1; V: TRBV4-3; D: TRBD2; size: NA; DNA: TGCGCCAGCAGCCCCGGGACTAGCAGTTACAATGAGCAGTTCTTC; CDR3: CASSPGTSSYNEQFF
J: TRBJ2-2; V: TRBV7-9; D: NA; size: NA; DNA: TGTGCCAGCAGCTCGTTTACAGGGACCGGGGAGCTGTTTTTT; CDR3: CASSSFTGTGELFF
J: TRBJ2-7; V: TRBV3-1/TRBV3-2; D: NA; size: NA; DNA: TGTGCCAGGACCCAAAACAGTAGCTACGAGCAGTACTTC; CDR3: CARTQNSSYEQYF
J: TRBJ2-1; V: TRBV5-1; D: NA; size: NA; DNA: TGCGCCAGCAGCACCCGGACATTATGGTCTGGTGATGAGCAGTTCTTC; CDR3: CASSTRTLWSGDEQFF
J: TRBJ2-5; V: TRBV28; D: TRBD1; size: NA; DNA: TGTGCCAGCAAAACGAACCCCGGGACAGGGCCTCAGGAGACCCAGTACTTC; CDR3: CASKTNPGTGPQETQYF
J: TRBJ2-1; V: TRBV5-5; D: TRBD2; size: NA; DNA: TGTGCCAGCAGCCCCAGCGGGAGCCTGACGCAAGAGCAGTTCTTC; CDR3: CASSPSGSLTQEQFF
J: TRBJ1-1; V: TRBV6-6; D: NA; size: NA; DNA: TGTGCCAGCAGTTACTCGACCCAGGGTAAGGACACTGAAGCTTTCTTT; CDR3: CASSYSTQGKDTEAFF
J: TRBJ2-1; V: TRBV28; D: TRBD1; size: NA; DNA: TGTGCCAGCCCAAATGCGAGGGACAGGCCCAATGAGCAGTTCTTC; CDR3: CASPNARDRPNEQFF
J: TRBJ2-7; V: TRBV11-2; D: TRBD2; size: NA; DNA: TGTGCCAGCAGCTTACTAGCGGGAGCCACCTACGAGCAGTACTTC; CDR3: CASSLLAGATYEQYF
J: TRBJ2-5; V: TRBV7-2; D: TRBD2; size: NA; DNA: TGTGCCAGCAGCTTAGGAGTAGCGGGGACGGGAGAGACCCAGTACTTC; CDR3: CASSLGVAGTGETQYF
J: TRBJ1-1; V: TRBV28; D: NA; size: NA; DNA: TGTGCCAGCAGTCTTAACAGAAAAACCATGAACACTGAAGCTTTCTTT; CDR3: CASSLNRKTMNTEAFF
J: TRBJ2-7; V: TRBV3-1/TRBV3-2; D: TRBD2; size: once; DNA: TGTGCCAGCAGCCCGGGACTAGCGGGAACCTACGAGCAGTACTTC; CDR3: CASSPGLAGTYEQYF
J: TRBJ2-1; V: TRBV2; D: NA; size: many; DNA: TGTGCCAGCAGCCGGGACTCCTCGAACAATGAGCAGTTCTTC; CDR3: CASSRDSSNNEQFF
J: TRBJ2-2; V: TRBV5-6; D: TRBD2; size: NA; DNA: TGTGCCAGCAGCTTGCTAGCGGGAGGCTTCACGAACACCGGGGAGCTGTTTTTT; CDR3: CASSLLAGGFTNTGELFF
J: TRBJ2-3; V: TRBV7-8; D: TRBD2; size: NA; DNA: TGTGCCAGCAGCTTAGGACTAGCCTCAGATACGCAGTATTTT; CDR3: CASSLGLASDTQYF
J: TRBJ2-7; V: TRBV28; D: NA; size: NA; DNA: TGTGCCAGCAGCCTCCGATATCCGGCAGGCGTCTACGAGCAGTACTTC; CDR3: CASSLRYPAGVYEQYF
J: TRBJ2-1; V: TRBV27; D: TRBD2; size: NA; DNA: TGTGCCAGCAGTTCTAGCGGGAGGCTTAATGAGCAGTTCTTC; CDR3: CASSSSGRLNEQFF
J: TRBJ1-2; V: TRBV4-3; D: TRBD1; size: many; DNA: TGCGCCAGCAGCCAAGATTTTGCAGGGGGCAACTATGGCTACACCTTC; CDR3: CASSQDFAGGNYGYTF